These T cell receptor beta chains were read from a single sample in a study of control samples from healthy donors and cancer patients. TCRdb's table, derived via immunoSEQ multiplex PCR, lists solely in-frame clones and lacks some. The repertoire consists of under 200,000 clones, with 75% to 95% occurring once and the leading ten covering around 1.5%. Sequenced: blood. These receptors came from a woman between 25 and 40 years old in good health. Each CDR3 is given with its conserved first and last residue. Each record gives: D gene, clone size, V gene, J gene, CDR3 DNA, CDR3 protein. The D gene is left open where the match is weak. Size values are once, few and many counts, or a class for expanded clones, and some rows have none.

-	-	TRBV12-3/TRBV12-4	TRBJ2-7	TGTGCCAGCAGTTTAAGCAGGGGCTACGAGCAGTACTTC	CASSLSRGYEQYF
-	once	TRBV7-2	TRBJ2-3	TGTGCCAGCAGCCCCCGTGCTAGCACAGATACGCAGTATTTT	CASSPRASTDTQYF
-	few	TRBV19	TRBJ2-7	TGTGCCAGTAGTATAGGCAGGATCCACGAGCAGTACTTC	CASSIGRIHEQYF
TRBD1	-	TRBV5-4	TRBJ1-2	TGTGCCAGCAGTTCCGGGACAGGGACCAACTATGGCTACACCTTC	CASSSGTGTNYGYTF
TRBD2	-	TRBV6-6	TRBJ2-5	TGTGCCAGCAGTTCGCGGGGGGAGGGGACCCAGTACTTC	CASSSRGEGTQYF
TRBD2	-	TRBV7-2	TRBJ2-5	TGTGCCAGCAGCTTATCCGGGAGGGCCAAGACCCAGTACTTC	CASSLSGRAKTQYF
TRBD2	-	TRBV7-3	TRBJ2-3	TGTGCCAGCAGCTTACTAGCGGGAGGGTTGGGTCCTAGCACAGATACGCAGTATTTT	CASSLLAGGLGPSTDTQYF
TRBD1	-	TRBV11-3	TRBJ1-1	TGTGCCAGCAGCTTAATAGGACAGGGGGCTGAAGCTTTCTTT	CASSLIGQGAEAFF
-	-	TRBV9	TRBJ2-2	TGTGCCAGCAGCGTCTCCGTTCTGGGCACCGGGGAGCTGTTTTTT	CASSVSVLGTGELFF
-	few	TRBV11-2	TRBJ1-1	TGTGCCAGCAGCTTAGGTGGGCCCGTAGAAGCTTTCTTT	CASSLGGPVEAFF
-	-	TRBV9	TRBJ1-1	TGTGCCAGCAGCGTCCAGGATATGAACACTGAAGCTTTCTTT	CASSVQDMNTEAFF
-	-	TRBV6-4	TRBJ2-1	TGTGCCAGCAGAGTACAGGGTAATACCTACAATGAGCAGTTCTTC	CASRVQGNTYNEQFF
TRBD1	-	TRBV30	TRBJ1-1	TGTGCCTGGACCGACAGGGGGCGGGGGAACACTGAAGCTTTCTTT	CAWTDRGRGNTEAFF
TRBD1	-	TRBV6-6	TRBJ2-4	TGTGCCAGCAACCCCCGGGACAGGATAGCCAAAAACATTCAGTACTTC	CASNPRDRIAKNIQYF
TRBD1	-	TRBV28	TRBJ1-5	TGTGCCAGCAGCCCACAGGGGTATAGCAATCAGCCCCAGCATTTT	CASSPQGYSNQPQHF
-	-	TRBV6-1	TRBJ2-7	TGTGCCAGCAGTGACAGATCCTACGAGCAGTACTTC	CASSDRSYEQYF
-	once	TRBV6-1	TRBJ1-1	TGTGCCAGCAGTGACCCCGGGGGTCAAGGTAGGAACACTGAAGCTTTCTTT	CASSDPGGQGRNTEAFF
TRBD1	-	TRBV7-9	TRBJ1-2	TGTGCCAGCAGCTTAGATGCAGGGGGCTATGGCTACACCTTC	CASSLDAGGYGYTF
-	-	TRBV6-1	TRBJ2-3	TGTGCCAGCAGTGAGCGGTCGGCCACAGATACGCAGTATTTT	CASSERSATDTQYF
TRBD1	once	TRBV5-1	TRBJ2-1	TGCGCCAGCAGTCCCGACAGGGGGATCTACAATGAGCAGTTCTTC	CASSPDRGIYNEQFF
-	-	TRBV21-1	TRBJ2-7	TGTGCCAGCAGCAAAACCCCGGGGACAGGGGGCTCCTACGAGCAGTACTTC	CASSKTPGTGGSYEQYF
TRBD1	-	TRBV2	TRBJ2-7	TGTGCCAGCAGACCGGGACAGGGCGCCTACGAGCAGTACTTC	CASRPGQGAYEQYF
-	-	TRBV11-2	TRBJ2-7	TGTGCCAGCAGTTCAGGGGCCTACGAGCAGTACTTC	CASSSGAYEQYF
TRBD1	few	TRBV6-5	TRBJ1-2	TGTGCCAGCAGTTACCGGACAGGGGTGACCAATGGCTACACCTTC	CASSYRTGVTNGYTF
-	-	TRBV11-3	TRBJ2-7	TGTGCCAGCAGATCAGGGTCCGAGCAGTACTTC	CASRSGSEQYF
TRBD1	-	TRBV6-6	TRBJ1-3	TGTGCCAGCAGTTACACAGGGGAGACTGGAAACACCATATATTTT	CASSYTGETGNTIYF
-	-	TRBV19	TRBJ2-2	TGTGCCAGTAGTAGCGGGGCCGCGAACACCGGGGAGCTGTTTTTT	CASSSGAANTGELFF
TRBD1	-	TRBV19	TRBJ1-3	TGTGCCAGTACCGGCAGGGGGAGGACTTTTTCTGGAAACACCATATATTTT	CASTGRGRTFSGNTIYF
TRBD2	-	TRBV11-2	TRBJ2-5	TGTGCCAGCAGCTGGGGACTAGCGGGAGGGAGGGAGACCCAGTACTTC	CASSWGLAGGRETQYF
-	-	TRBV28	TRBJ1-1	TGTGCCAGCAGTTTTACCACAAGGGAGAACACTGAAGCTTTCTTT	CASSFTTRENTEAFF
-	-	TRBV7-9	TRBJ1-1	TGTGCCAGCAGCTTTTCGGGGAACACTGAAGCTTTCTTT	CASSFSGNTEAFF
TRBD2	-	TRBV27	TRBJ2-7	TGTGCCAGCAGTTCCCGGGAGGGCCCCTACGAGCAGTACTTC	CASSSREGPYEQYF
-	once	TRBV5-1	TRBJ1-3	TGCGCCAGCAGCTTGGGTGATGGAAACACCATATATTTT	CASSLGDGNTIYF
TRBD2	-	TRBV6-2/TRBV6-3	TRBJ2-3	TGTGCCAGCAGTCTTGGGACTAGCGGGGGGTTGGGGGATACGCAGTATTTT	CASSLGTSGGLGDTQYF
-	-	TRBV15	TRBJ2-2	TGTGCCACCAGCAACAGGGTAACCGGGGAGCTGTTTTTT	CATSNRVTGELFF
-	-	TRBV6-5	TRBJ2-7	TGTGCTTCTCTCCGGGACCGCTACGAGCAGTACTTC	CASLRDRYEQYF
TRBD1	-	TRBV6-4	TRBJ1-2	TGTGCCAACGCTGACAGGGGGTCCGGCTACACCTTC	CANADRGSGYTF
TRBD2	-	TRBV11-2	TRBJ2-1	TGTGCCAGCAGCTTAATAGCGGGGGGGCCGGGGCAGTTCTTC	CASSLIAGGPGQFF
-	few	TRBV9	TRBJ2-2	TGTGCCAGCAGCGTAGGTGGGGGCACCGGGGAGCTGTTTTTT	CASSVGGGTGELFF
TRBD2	-	TRBV11-3	TRBJ2-2	TGTGCCAGCAGCTTAGAGGTGCTAGCGGGAGTGAGTGGGACCGGGGAGCTGTTTTTT	CASSLEVLAGVSGTGELFF
TRBD1	-	TRBV5-4	TRBJ1-5	TGTGCCAGCAGCTTATCCGGGACAGGGTATAGCAATCAGCCCCAGCATTTT	CASSLSGTGYSNQPQHF
-	-	TRBV10-2	TRBJ1-1	TGCGCCAGCAGTGATAGTAGGGGGGACACTGAAGCTTTCTTT	CASSDSRGDTEAFF
-	-	TRBV7-9	TRBJ1-3	TGTGCCAGCAGCTTAAGTACAGGGCTAGGAAACACCATATATTTT	CASSLSTGLGNTIYF
-	-	TRBV7-9	TRBJ2-7	TGTGCCAGCAGGGGAAACTACGAGCAGTACTTC	CASRGNYEQYF